In its sample, the clone carrying this T cell receptor (beta chain) was seen a few times. Its cognate antigen is unknown. This sample was taken from a study of T cell repertoires in aging, cancer and after chemotherapy. General study findings and limits: Age-matched healthy donors had significantly more diverse, less clonal blood TCR repertoires than untreated cancer patients. These repertoire data do not allow conclusions about immunological memory after chemotherapy. In cancer patients, declining TCR diversity with age involved lost richness and lost evenness.

V was cut by 4 bases and J by 3 bases, with 6 bases left in between. The V gene's germline CDR1 is SGHTA and CDR2 FQGNSA. The CDR3 has 13 amino acids. Peripheral blood genomic DNA, not sorted cells or RNA, was the template. Rearranged V-D-J TRB sequences were amplified with a mixed TRB-A/B primer pool. In TCRdb, the multiplex PCR reads were re-called with MiXCR into one record per CDR3 protein. This table has about 3,200 distinct CDR3 sequences, over 20% appearing once. This TCR derives from a human donor with a blood cancer. V and J are TRBV7-2 and TRBJ1-4, with D unresolved. Sequenced material: blood. In DNA, the CDR3 is TGTGCCAGCAGCTCCTATGCTAATGAAAAACTGTTTTTT. It specifies CASSSYANEKLFF.